This T cell receptor beta chain was obtained from a study of CD8 T cells in Susac syndrome. Sequencing targeted TCR beta in T cells from blood (CD8+ and CD4+). Age- and sex-matched healthy donors served as the control group. Negative isolation yielded CD8+ and CD4+ T cells; FACS enriched TEMRA cells. Trimming pared 0 bases from V and 6 bases from J, leaving 16 bases between. The germline gives CDR1 MNHEY, CDR2 SVGAGI. The CDR3 runs 16 residues. A quantity of about 0.5 to 1 ug RNA underwent reverse transcription using random hexamers. An immunoSEQ multiplex PCR generated amplified TCR beta CDR3 products spanning 54 Vbeta and 13 Jbeta. One entry per CDR3 protein results from TCRdb running MiXCR on the immunoSEQ multiplex PCR reads. The table lists about 120,000 distinct CDR3 sequences, roughly 92% of them singletons.

Sequencing input: CD4+ T cells from PBMCs. The rearrangement links TRBV6-5 to TRBJ2-3; D possibly uses TRBD1 or TRBD2 (6 bases each). This clonotype was obtained from a human donor in good health. The CDR3 protein is CASSYSGGGIKDTQYF. In DNA, the CDR3 is TGTGCCAGCAGTTACTCAGGGGGAGGCATAAAGGATACGCAGTATTTT.